A selection of T cell receptor beta chains follows, all from one sample in a study of blood T cell repertoires in COVID-19. The table came from immunoSEQ multiplex PCR; TCRdb's copy has only in-frame clones and leaves some out. The table includes some 150,000 clones, more than 85% detected once. The sample taken for sequencing was peripheral blood. The receptors were gathered from a woman in her seventies with acute or convalescent COVID-19. Each CDR3 is given without its conserved first and last residue. Clone size is given for some rows only: seen once, a few or many times, or a class if the clone is expanded.

size | J | V | CDR3
. | TRBJ1-2 | TRBV27 | ASSPWTAANYGYT
. | TRBJ2-3 | TRBV11-2 | ASSSKVGGSATDTQY
. | TRBJ2-2 | TRBV5-1 | ASSLGASDTGELF
. | TRBJ1-4 | TRBV6-1 | ASSDGKTTNEKLF
few | TRBJ1-2 | TRBV5-1 | ASSLGDTGAKNYGYT
. | TRBJ1-1 | TRBV19 | ASSVDRGLNTEAF
. | TRBJ1-5 | TRBV30 | AWSVNAGYGQPQH
once | TRBJ2-2 | TRBV2 | ASSEARRQLF
. | TRBJ1-1 | TRBV18 | ASSPQGVGTEAF
. | TRBJ1-2 | TRBV28 | ASSQGGANYGYT
. | TRBJ1-2 | TRBV18 | ASSARGDYGYT
. | TRBJ2-5 | TRBV4-2 | ASSQDQGGGETQY
. | TRBJ2-2 | TRBV2 | ASSDRERNTGELF
. | TRBJ2-3 | TRBV5-4 | ASSPRGGSDTQY
. | TRBJ1-6 | TRBV10-3 | AISEEFTGASALH
once | TRBJ2-1 | TRBV7-9 | ASSLAVADNEQF
. | TRBJ2-5 | TRBV7-9 | ASSLPSMGALQETQY
. | TRBJ1-1 | TRBV7-9 | ASSFRRNTEAF
. | TRBJ1-2 | TRBV3-1/TRBV3-2 | ASSQDRPAALRGYGYT
once | TRBJ2-2 | TRBV9 | ASSVELAGAGELF
. | TRBJ2-3 | TRBV7-2 | ASSPGGVGRTQY
. | TRBJ2-3 | TRBV19 | ASKVRSTDTQY
few | TRBJ1-3 | TRBV3-1/TRBV3-2 | ASSPTTVSGNTIY
. | TRBJ1-1 | TRBV10-3 | AISESGAAAEAF
. | TRBJ2-7 | TRBV5-1 | ASSFPPGQLSYEQY
. | TRBJ1-1 | TRBV9 | ASIMNTEAF
. | TRBJ2-3 | TRBV7-9 | ASSLVGGLDTQY
once | TRBJ1-2 | TRBV5-5 | ASRGDRDYGYT
. | TRBJ1-3 | TRBV2 | ASSEQTLGNTIY
few | TRBJ1-2 | TRBV19 | ASKPGTELFNYGYT
. | TRBJ1-6 | TRBV4-2 | ASSQVPGVPPPLH
. | TRBJ1-1 | TRBV19 | GSGEGNTEAF
. | TRBJ1-5 | TRBV6-5 | ASAGQGALNQPQH
once | TRBJ2-3 | TRBV28 | ASSLKLAGGLSTDTQY
few | TRBJ2-1 | TRBV2 | ASRVTSGSYNEQF